This T cell receptor (beta chain) was profiled in a study of blood T cell repertoires in COVID-19. Participant reports of clinical history set cohort assignment. This clone was detected ten times or more. CDR3 length equals 16 residues. Trimming stripped 0 bases from V and 2 bases from J, with 11 bases between. Germline V gene data show CDR1 as LGHNA and CDR2 as YSLEER. Sequencing was performed with immunoSEQ multiplex PCR; in TCRdb, only in-frame clones are kept and a portion is missing. The sample holds 250,000 or so clones; 85% to 90% are singletons and the top ten take around 1.7%. Sample: PBMCs or T cells enriched from blood (not recorded which). The chain employs TRBV4-3 and TRBJ1-3; no clear D. The source of this sequence is a man aged 35 to 55 who had recovered from COVID-19. CDR3 sequence reads: CASSQEIGIAGNTIYF. Here the CDR3 DNA reads TGCGCCAGCAGCCAAGAGATCGGGATAGCTGGAAACACCATATATTTT.